The 27 T cell receptor beta chains below all came from one sample that was sequenced in a study of human thymus T cells. Data came from immunoSEQ multiplex PCR; TCRdb stores just in-frame clones and leaves some out. The sample comprises approximately 46,000 clones, 95% of which are singletons, and approximately 0.17% rests with the top ten. Sequencing was performed on blood. All receptors derive from a girl under three years old with a congenital heart defect but otherwise immunologically healthy.

The V gene is TRBV7-2, the J gene TRBJ2-7, with TRBD1 matching over 7 bases. This CDR3 has 15 residues. The J segment lost 3 bases and the V segment lost 5 bases, leaving 10 bases of the junction unmatched. The germline gives CDR1 SGHTA, CDR2 FQGNSA. CDR3 protein: CASSRTGTDFYEQYF. The DNA for the CDR3 is TGTGCCAGCAGCAGGACGGGGACAGACTTCTACGAGCAGTACTTC.

This clone has only one observation. This chain uses TRBV19 with TRBJ1-2; 11 positions agree with TRBD1. The CDR3 covers 15 residues. Germline CDR1 and CDR2: LNHDA and SQIVND (reference sequence). The V gene end was trimmed by 4 bases and the J gene end by 7 bases; junction bases not matched to a gene: 8. CDR3 coding DNA: TGTGCCAGTAGTACCCAGGGACAGGGGGGTGCTGGCTACACCTTC. Encoded protein: CASSTQGQGGAGYTF.

The J gene is TRBJ1-2, the V gene TRBV27; D unresolved. Between the trimmed V and J ends, which lost 2 bases and 4 bases, there was a span of 14 bases. The CDR3 consists of 15 residues. Germline CDR1 and CDR2: MNHEY and SMNVEV (reference sequence). The CDR3 sequence is CASSLRAINGYGYTF. In DNA form, the CDR3 reads TGTGCCAGCAGTTTAAGGGCGATTAACGGCTATGGCTACACCTTC.

The rearrangement joins TRBV28 to TRBJ2-1, with TRBD1 identical over 7 bases. This CDR3 contains 16 residues. Germline-derived CDR1 and CDR2 are MDHEN and SYDVKM. J was trimmed by 2 bases and V by 1 base; bases with no gene match: 5. The CDR3 nucleotides are TGTGCCAGCAGTTTATATCCCCAGGGGGCCTACAATGAGCAGTTCTTC. The encoded protein is CASSLYPQGAYNEQFF.

V usage is TRBV25-1 and J usage is TRBJ2-7; D is tentatively TRBD1 or TRBD2 (6 bases each). V gave up 9 bases and J gave up 4 bases, with 13 bases separating them. From germline, CDR1 is MGHDK and CDR2 SYGVNS. CDR3 length equals 12 residues. CDR3 sequence: CASQTGAYEQYF. The DNA of the CDR3 is TGTGCCAGTCAAACGGGGGCGTACGAGCAGTACTTC.

The chain couples TRBV7-2 to TRBJ2-1; a weak D match, TRBD2 (6 bases). CDR1 SGHTA and CDR2 FQGNSA come from the germline V gene. The CDR3 spans 14 residues. Trimming pared 1 base from V and 4 bases from J, leaving 8 bases between. Here the CDR3 reads CASSLDAGYNEQFF. The DNA for the CDR3 is TGTGCCAGCAGCTTAGATGCGGGGTACAATGAGCAGTTCTTC.

This clone has a single count. The chain recombines TRBV27 with TRBJ1-2; 9 positions agree with TRBD1. V shed 6 bases and J 6 bases; nucleotides not matched to a gene: 11. The length of the CDR3 is 15 residues. Germline V gene lookup returns CDR1 MNHEY and CDR2 SMNVEV (reference sequence). CDR3 residues: CASSRTGQGSNGYTF. Written as DNA, the CDR3 is TGTGCCAGCAGCCGGACCGGACAGGGGAGCAATGGCTACACCTTC.

The chain has TRBV6-1 and TRBJ2-3; the D call may be TRBD1 or TRBD2 (5 bases each). V shed 3 bases and J shed 2 bases, with 12 bases lying between them. Germline CDR1 reads MNHNS; CDR2 reads SASEGT. This CDR3 is 15 amino acids long. CDR3: CASSDSAGSTDTQYF. CDR3 DNA: TGTGCCAGCAGTGATAGCGCAGGGTCCACAGATACGCAGTATTTT.

This chain connects TRBV25-1 to TRBJ1-1; 7 bases are a match to TRBD1. The CDR3 spans 15 residues. J gave up 1 base and V 1 base, and 3 bases lay outside the gene matches. Germline V gives CDR1 MGHDK, CDR2 SYGVNS. The CDR3 spells CASSEWDRPNTEAFF. As DNA, the CDR3 is TGTGCCAGCAGTGAATGGGACAGACCGAACACTGAAGCTTTCTTT.

The chain joins TRBV19 to TRBJ2-1; D gene unclear. This CDR3 is built from 15 residues. Germline CDR1 and CDR2: LNHDA and SQIVND (reference sequence). V shed 3 bases and J shed 3 bases, with 12 bases lying between them. The CDR3 DNA reads as TGTGCCAGTAGTATCGGCAGAATGGACTACAATGAGCAGTTCTTC. This gives the protein CASSIGRMDYNEQFF. The variable domain in full, completed from reference TRBV19 and TRBJ2-1, reads DGGITQSPKYLFRKEGQNVTLSCEQNLNHDAMYWYRQDPGQGLRLIYYSQIVNDFQKGDIAEGYSVSREKKESFPLTVTSAQKNPTAFYLCASSIGRMDYNEQFFGPGTRLTVL.

The chain employs TRBV30 and TRBJ1-1, with unresolved D. CDR3 length: 13 amino acids. Germline CDR1 is GTSNPN and CDR2 is SVGIG (reference sequence). Trimming cost V 0 bases and J 1 base, with 6 bases left between them. CDR3 DNA: TGTGCCTGGAGTGTAGTCGGGAACACTGAAGCTTTCTTT. It yields the protein CAWSVVGNTEAFF.

The genes are TRBV19 and TRBJ1-2; 7 nucleotides align to TRBD1. The CDR3 covers 14 residues. The germline V gene has CDR1 LNHDA and CDR2 SQIVND (reference sequence). V lost 3 bases, J lost 8 bases, and 9 bases stayed unmatched. CDR3 residues: CASSIDRVSGGYTF. CDR3 sequence (DNA): TGTGCCAGTAGTATTGACAGGGTCTCGGGCGGCTACACCTTC.

This chain uses TRBV13 with TRBJ2-5, with D uncertain. The better agreement between TRBJ2-7 and the DNA end casts doubt on the J call. Germline V gene sequence: CDR1 PRHDT, CDR2 FYEKMQ (reference sequence). The CDR3 covers 15 residues. Here the CDR3 DNA reads TGTGCCAGCAGCTCGAGCCTGCTCCCCCTCTACGAGCAGTACTTC. It specifies CASSSSLLPLYEQYF.

This chain uses TRBV29-1 with TRBJ2-1; TRBD1 aligns across 8 bases. The CDR3 runs 13 residues. In germline, CDR1 is SQVTM, CDR2 ANQGSEA. V was pared by 7 bases and J by 4 bases, with 6 bases of the junction left unmatched. The CDR3 protein is CSARRQGYNEQFF. CDR3 DNA sequence: TGCAGCGCTCGGAGACAGGGGTACAATGAGCAGTTCTTC.

The V and J genes are TRBV4-1 and TRBJ1-2; 10 bases line up with TRBD1. Germline CDR1 MGHRA, CDR2 YSYEKL. The CDR3 is 14 residues long. Unmatched junction bases numbered 4, after V lost 3 bases and J lost 6 bases. The CDR3, as DNA: TGCGCCAGCAGCCACCCCGGACAGGGGGATGGCTACACCTTC. This translates into CASSHPGQGDGYTF.

The chain carries TRBV19 and TRBJ1-5, with D possibly being TRBD1 (5 bases). The V end lost 3 bases, the J end lost 4 bases, and 10 bases lay between the germline ends. CDR1 is LNHDA and CDR2 is SQIVND in the germline V gene (reference sequence). The CDR3 contains 14 residues. Written as DNA, the CDR3 is TGTGCCAGTAGTATGGGGCAGAGAAATCAGCCCCAGCATTTT. Translating it yields CASSMGQRNQPQHF.

The rearrangement joins TRBV4-1 to TRBJ1-4, with 7 bases fitting TRBD1. CDR3 length equals 17 residues. Germline CDR1 and CDR2: MGHRA and YSYEKL. With 0 bases clipped from V and 2 bases from J, the junction kept 6 bases outside the gene matches. CDR3 sequence (DNA): TGCGCCAGCAGCCAAGACAAGGGGGCCAGGACTAATGAAAAACTGTTTTTT. Its protein is CASSQDKGARTNEKLFF.

The chain recombines TRBV28 with TRBJ1-2; 11 bases agree with TRBD1. Germline CDR1 MDHEN, CDR2 SYDVKM. V dropped 3 bases and J dropped 5; count of bases not matched to a gene: 2. The CDR3 has 14 amino acids. The CDR3 nucleotides are TGTGCCAGCAGTTTCGGACAGGGGGCGTATGGCTACACCTTC. It encodes CASSFGQGAYGYTF.

This chain links TRBV19 with TRBJ1-5; D uncertain. Between the trimmed V and J ends, which lost 7 bases and 5 bases, there was a span of 12 bases. Germline V CDR1 and CDR2: LNHDA, SQIVND (reference sequence). The CDR3 runs to 13 residues. The CDR3 is CASTPKSYQPQHF. CDR3 in DNA: TGTGCCAGTACGCCCAAGAGCTATCAGCCCCAGCATTTT.

The chain uses TRBV7-2 and TRBJ2-2; D uncertain. CDR1 SGHTA and CDR2 FQGNSA come from the germline V gene. The CDR3 sequence is 16 residues long. With 3 bases removed from V and 3 bases from J, the gap between germline ends came to 14 bases. CDR3 sequence reads: CASSFTSPFYTGELFF. CDR3 nucleotides: TGTGCCAGCAGCTTCACCTCTCCCTTTTACACCGGGGAGCTGTTTTTT.

The V and J genes are TRBV7-2 and TRBJ2-3; no clear D. CDR1 SGHTA and CDR2 FQGNSA come from the germline V gene. The CDR3 has 14 residues. Trimming shortened V by 0 bases and J by 5 bases, and 9 bases separated the two germline ends. The CDR3 nucleotides read TGTGCCAGCAGCTTAGCCCACAGAGGAGATACGCAGTATTTT. Translation: CASSLAHRGDTQYF.

The chain uses TRBV7-9 and TRBJ2-1; D may be TRBD2 (7 bases). CDR1 and CDR2 from the germline V gene are SEHNR and FQNEAQ (reference sequence). CDR3 size: 14 residues. Deletions cut 1 base from V and 8 bases from J, with 12 bases between. CDR3 coding DNA: TGTGCCAGCAGCTTAGGGCAGGGGAGGGATGAGCAGTTCTTC. This gives the protein CASSLGQGRDEQFF.

V gene TRBV27 combines with J gene TRBJ2-5; weak D call: TRBD1 (6 bases). With the DNA end fitting TRBJ2-7 better, the J assignment may be wrong. The CDR3 spans 14 residues. Looked up from germline, CDR1 is MNHEY and CDR2 is SMNVEV (reference sequence). This CDR3 reads CASSSLDRTYEQYF. The CDR3 nucleotides are TGTGCCAGCAGTTCTCTGGACAGAACCTACGAGCAGTACTTC.

The rearrangement links TRBV28 to TRBJ2-2; D possibly corresponds to TRBD2 (6 bases). Deletions cut 5 bases from V and 4 bases from J, with 11 bases between. The V gene's germline CDR1 is MDHEN and CDR2 SYDVKM. The CDR3 covers 14 residues. CDR3 in DNA: TGTGCCAGCAGTATTCTCGGGAGCACCGGGGAGCTGTTTTTT. This encodes CASSILGSTGELFF.

The V and J genes are TRBV7-9 and TRBJ1-3; TRBD1 is a possible D gene (5 bases). Trimming removed 5 bases from V and 0 bases from J, with 5 bases in between. The CDR3 consists of 13 residues. Germline lookup yields CDR1 SEHNR and CDR2 FQNEAQ (reference sequence). Written as DNA, the CDR3 is TGTGCCAGCAGCGGACACTCTGGAAACACCATATATTTT. As protein: CASSGHSGNTIYF.

The chain uses TRBV4-1 and TRBJ2-5; D is possibly TRBD1 (6 bases). CDR1 and CDR2 from the germline V gene are MGHRA and YSYEKL. V was shortened by 7 bases and J by 2 bases, with 14 bases between the two germline ends. The CDR3 sequence is 14 residues long. CDR3 in DNA: TGCGCCAGCACCCCTACAGGGAATCAAGAGACCCAGTACTTC. Translating gives CASTPTGNQETQYF.

V usage is TRBV4-1 and J usage is TRBJ2-5; a weak D match, TRBD1 (6 bases). CDR1 and CDR2 (germline): MGHRA, YSYEKL. This CDR3 comprises 15 residues. Trimming took off 4 bases at V and 3 bases at J, with 15 bases between the two ends. The CDR3 DNA sequence: TGCGCCAGCAGCCTCCTTCCCAGGGGCGAAGAGACCCAGTACTTC. Translated: CASSLLPRGEETQYF.